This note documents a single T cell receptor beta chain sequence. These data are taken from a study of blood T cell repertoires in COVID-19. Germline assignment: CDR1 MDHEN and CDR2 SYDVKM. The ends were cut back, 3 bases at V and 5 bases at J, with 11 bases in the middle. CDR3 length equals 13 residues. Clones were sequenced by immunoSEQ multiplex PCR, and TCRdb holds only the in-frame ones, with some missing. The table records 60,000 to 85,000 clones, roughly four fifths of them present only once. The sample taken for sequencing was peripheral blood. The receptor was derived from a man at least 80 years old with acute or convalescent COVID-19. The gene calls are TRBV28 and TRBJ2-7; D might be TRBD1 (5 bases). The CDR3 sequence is CASSLGPRDEQYF. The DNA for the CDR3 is TGTGCCAGCAGTTTGGGGCCCAGAGACGAGCAGTACTTC.